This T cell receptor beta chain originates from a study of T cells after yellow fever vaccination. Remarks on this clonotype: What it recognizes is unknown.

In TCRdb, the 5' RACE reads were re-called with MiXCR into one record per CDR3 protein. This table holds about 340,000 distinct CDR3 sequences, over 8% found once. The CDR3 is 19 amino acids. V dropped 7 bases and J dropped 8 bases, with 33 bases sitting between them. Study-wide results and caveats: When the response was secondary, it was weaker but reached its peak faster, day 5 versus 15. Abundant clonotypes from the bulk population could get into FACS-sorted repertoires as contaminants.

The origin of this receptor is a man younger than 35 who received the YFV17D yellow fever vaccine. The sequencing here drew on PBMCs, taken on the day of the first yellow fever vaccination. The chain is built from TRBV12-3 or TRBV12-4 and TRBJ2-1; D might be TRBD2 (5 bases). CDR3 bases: TGTGCCAGCAACAATAGCGCGGTGAAGTCCCTCCCGGCTCGGGATGAGCAGTTCTTC. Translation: CASNNSAVKSLPARDEQFF.